The source of this T cell receptor (beta chain) is a study of blood T cell repertoires in COVID-19. Across the study: Samples representing acute and convalescent COVID-19 were sourced from the United States, Italy and Spain.

The germline V gene has CDR1 LNHDA and CDR2 SQIVND (reference sequence). J gave up 6 bases and V 7 bases, and 10 bases lay outside the gene matches. This CDR3 has 14 residues. The repertoire was sequenced with immunoSEQ multiplex PCR; TCRdb's copy has only in-frame clones and lacks some. This sample has about 160,000 clones, with 83% found just once. Participants were aged about 18 to 90 years from roughly 25 US areas. Participant reports of clinical history set cohort assignment. The source material was PBMCs or T cells enriched from blood (not recorded which). The V and J genes are TRBV19 and TRBJ2-7, with 9 bases that match TRBD1. This TCR was recovered from a woman between 45 and 65 years old in a cohort exposed to, infected with or recovered from COVID-19 (not recorded which). The CDR3 coding sequence is TGTGCCAGTACTCTACGGGGACAGGGAGGCGAGCAGTACTTC. Its protein is CASTLRGQGGEQYF.